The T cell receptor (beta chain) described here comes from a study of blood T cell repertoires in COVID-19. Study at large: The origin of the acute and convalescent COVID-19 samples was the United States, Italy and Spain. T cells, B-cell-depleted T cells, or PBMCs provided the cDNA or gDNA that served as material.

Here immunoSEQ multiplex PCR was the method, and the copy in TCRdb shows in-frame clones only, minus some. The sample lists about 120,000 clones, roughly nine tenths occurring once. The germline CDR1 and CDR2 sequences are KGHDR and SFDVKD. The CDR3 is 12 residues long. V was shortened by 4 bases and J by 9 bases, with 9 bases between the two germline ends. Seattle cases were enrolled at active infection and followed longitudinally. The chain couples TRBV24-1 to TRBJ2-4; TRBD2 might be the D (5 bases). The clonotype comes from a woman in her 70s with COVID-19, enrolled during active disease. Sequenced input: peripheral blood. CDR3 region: CATSDGGTIQYF. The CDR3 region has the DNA TGTGCCACCAGTGACGGAGGTACCATTCAGTACTTC.